The entry below gives a single T cell receptor beta chain sequence along with its context. Which antigen it targets is not known. No base quality values were provided; no much bigger clone lies one nucleotide off. The CDR3 contains 14 residues, cysteine and phenylalanine counted. Of the read, only the CDR3 DNA is kept; its 42 bases are in frame from base 1. The germline V gene gives CDR1 as MDHEN and CDR2 as SYDVKM. V is cut back by 5 bases and J by 6 bases, with 4 bases in the junction unmatched. This sample is drawn from a study of blood T cell repertoires in COVID-19 (dated by TCRdb to the early 2020s). Broadly, across the study: The collaborator samples originated in the United States, Italy and Spain and spanned the acute and convalescent phases of COVID-19. The material from the prospective study consisted of cDNA or gDNA derived from T cells, B-cell-depleted T cells, or PBMCs. The dataset comprised deeply sampled blood TCRbeta repertoires from subjects exposed to, actively infected with, or recovered from COVID-19. The repertoires were made available in a free public database intended to serve as a resource for research on the immune response to SARS-CoV-2. Samples were obtained from the ongoing ImmuneRACE study (first 160 participants) and from over 1,000 subjects provided by 6 global collaborators. The sample metadata nearly always contained a de-identified subject ID, COVID-19 status, age in years and sex. Where available, HLA class I and class II types were taken from metadata supplied by the sample provider and were not determined by assay-based typing. What the study reported, not specific to this receptor: The quantity of clinical and demographic metadata differed by source and by participant and was supplied without curation.

Another Seattle source contributed samples from volunteer blood donors who had recovered from COVID-19. Each collaborating institution followed its own protocols to collect whole blood in K2EDTA tubes. For TCRbeta analysis, collaborators shipped samples in one of three forms: frozen whole blood, isolated PBMCs, or DNA extracted from either of those sample types. TCRbeta CDR3 regions were amplified from genomic DNA using the immunoSEQ Assay, a bias-controlled multiplex PCR. In the source study's methods: Nucleated cell counts per sample were estimated from amplification of reference gene primers within the assay. To quantify the absolute abundance of each unique TCRbeta CDR3 rearrangement, sequence reads were collapsed and filtered. For each sample, productive Simpson clonality was calculated as the square root of Simpson's diversity index across productive rearrangements. This immuneACCESS table, as held by TCRdb, lists in-frame sequences with V and J called but not all clones. Of the missing ones, under half trace to an unresolved V gene in checked studies; the others have no known cause. V and J calls and clone size are given by that table; D and trimming were obtained from the DNA. The sample contains some 180,000 clones, more than 75% of them found a single time. The ten largest clones add up to around 2.1% of the sample.

The TCR was taken from a middle-aged man who had recovered from COVID-19. The chain uses TRBV28 and TRBJ1-5, with 10 bases matching TRBD1. Sequenced: peripheral blood. The CDR3 protein: CASSVTGGTQPQHF. The nucleotides are TGTGCCAGCAGTGTGACAGGGGGCACTCAGCCCCAGCATTTT.